This section outlines one T cell receptor beta chain sequence together with its context. Its target is unknown. CD45RO-negative, CCR7-selected cells formed the naive CD8 fraction, which excluded terminally differentiated effector memory CD45RA+ cells. The table came from immunoSEQ multiplex PCR; TCRdb's copy has only in-frame clones and leaves some out. Of 2 million to 2.5 million clones detected, about 93% appear once; the ten largest clones hold more than 1.5%. This entry comes from a study of shared clonotypes between healthy human individuals. The CDR3 is made up of 17 amino acids. The germline CDR1 and CDR2 sequences are MRHNA and SNTAGT. V dropped 6 bases and J dropped 2; count of bases not matched to a gene: 11. Study-level results: Sharing across four donors was seen in around 5% of naive CD4 clonotypes.

Source material: naive CD8+ T cells from PBMCs. This TCR was recovered from a young man in good health. Some clones in this sample may be carry-over from other donors' samples. The rearrangement joins TRBV6-4 to TRBJ1-5; 9 bases align to TRBD1. For the CDR3, the DNA is TGTGCCAGCAGGAATCGGGACAGGGATCGGGGCAATCAGCCCCAGCATTTT. This encodes CASRNRDRDRGNQPQHF.